Listed below are T cell receptor beta chains from one sample, sequenced in a study of early T cells in non-severe SARS-CoV-2 infection. TCRdb itself ran the 5' RACE reads through MiXCR, one entry per CDR3 protein. The data hold 55,000 or so distinct CDR3 sequences, with about 5.9% observed a single time. The sequenced sample was whole blood. The source is an adult who was a healthcare worker with PCR-confirmed SARS-CoV-2 infection or an uninfected control (not recorded which). The CDR3 runs from the conserved cysteine through the conserved F or W. D genes are given only for firm matches. Size is stated for part of the rows, as once, few or many counts, or as a class when the clone is expanded.

v_gene	j_gene	d_gene	abundance	CDR3nt	CDR3aa
TRBV7-2	TRBJ2-6	-	-	TGTGCCAGCAGCTTAGTAGTCTCATCTGGGGCCAACGTCCTGACTTTC	CASSLVVSSGANVLTF
TRBV11-2	TRBJ2-6	TRBD1	few	TGTGCCAGCAGCTCGACAGGGGGTGCTGGGGCCAACGTCCTGACTTTC	CASSSTGGAGANVLTF
TRBV4-3	TRBJ2-1	-	many	TGCGCCAGCAGCCAAGACTCGGGGGCCTCCTACAATGAGCAGTTCTTC	CASSQDSGASYNEQFF
TRBV6-2/TRBV6-3	TRBJ1-2	-	many	TGTGCCAGCAGTTCGCGGACAGTAATGACGCTCTATGGCTACACCTTC	CASSSRTVMTLYGYTF
TRBV5-6	TRBJ1-2	-	-	TGTGCCAGCAGCTGGGACCATGTCCTGGGCTACACCTTC	CASSWDHVLGYTF
TRBV14	TRBJ1-5	-	many	TGTGCCAGCAGCCATAAGGTGGACAGTCACCAGCATTTT	CASSHKVDSHQHF
TRBV3-1	TRBJ2-5	-	few	TGTGCCAGCAGCCCAGGACGAACCACCCGGACCCAGTACTTC	CASSPGRTTRTQYF
TRBV9	TRBJ2-2	-	many	TGTGCCAGCAGCGTAGACAGGCTGAACACCGGGGAGCTGTTTTTT	CASSVDRLNTGELFF
TRBV11-1	TRBJ2-7	-	few	TGTGCCAGCAGCTCCGGATGGTCCTACGAGCAGTACTTC	CASSSGWSYEQYF
TRBV6-2/TRBV6-3	TRBJ2-3	-	few	TGTGCCAGCAGTCAAGGGGGGGCCCCAGATACGCAGTATTTT	CASSQGGAPDTQYF
TRBV3-1	TRBJ1-5	-	many	TGTGCCAGCAGCCTCGCGAGTCAGCCCCAGCATTTT	CASSLASQPQHF
TRBV9	TRBJ2-2	-	few	TGTGCCAGCAGCGTAGAAGGGGTCGGCACCGGGGAGCTGTTTTTT	CASSVEGVGTGELFF
TRBV7-6	TRBJ2-1	-	-	TGTGCCAGCAGCCCAAGAGATAGCTCTGAGCAGTTCTTC	CASSPRDSSEQFF